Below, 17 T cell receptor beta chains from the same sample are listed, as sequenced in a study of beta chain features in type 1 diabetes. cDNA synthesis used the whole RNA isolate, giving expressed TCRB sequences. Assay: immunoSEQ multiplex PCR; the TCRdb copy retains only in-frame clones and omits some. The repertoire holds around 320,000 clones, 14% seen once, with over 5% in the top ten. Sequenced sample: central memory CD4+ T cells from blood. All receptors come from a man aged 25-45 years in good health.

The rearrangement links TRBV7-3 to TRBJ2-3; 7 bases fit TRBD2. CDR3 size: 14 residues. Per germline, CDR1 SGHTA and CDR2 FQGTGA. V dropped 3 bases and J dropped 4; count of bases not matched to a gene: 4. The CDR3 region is CASSLTSWADTQYF. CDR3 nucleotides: TGTGCCAGCAGCTTGACTAGCTGGGCAGATACGCAGTATTTT.

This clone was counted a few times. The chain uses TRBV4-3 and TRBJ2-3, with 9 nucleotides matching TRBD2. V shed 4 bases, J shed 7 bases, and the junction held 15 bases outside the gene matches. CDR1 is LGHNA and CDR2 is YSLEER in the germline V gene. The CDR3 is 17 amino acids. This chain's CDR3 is CASSPSAAGLAKNTQYF. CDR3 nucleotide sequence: TGCGCCAGCAGCCCCTCCGCGGCGGGACTAGCTAAAAATACGCAGTATTTT.

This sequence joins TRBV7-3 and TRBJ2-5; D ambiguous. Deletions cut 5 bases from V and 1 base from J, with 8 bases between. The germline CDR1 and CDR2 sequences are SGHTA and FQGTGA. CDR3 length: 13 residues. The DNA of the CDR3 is TGTGCCAGCAGCCAGACGTCCCAAGAGACCCAGTACTTC. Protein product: CASSQTSQETQYF.

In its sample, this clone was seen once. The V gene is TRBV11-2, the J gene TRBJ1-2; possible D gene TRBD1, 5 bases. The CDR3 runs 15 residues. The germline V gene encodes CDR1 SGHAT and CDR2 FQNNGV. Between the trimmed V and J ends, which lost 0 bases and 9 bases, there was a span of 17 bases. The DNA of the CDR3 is TGTGCCAGCAGCTTAGAGTCCAGAGGCAGGGTTCGCTACACCTTC. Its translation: CASSLESRGRVRYTF.

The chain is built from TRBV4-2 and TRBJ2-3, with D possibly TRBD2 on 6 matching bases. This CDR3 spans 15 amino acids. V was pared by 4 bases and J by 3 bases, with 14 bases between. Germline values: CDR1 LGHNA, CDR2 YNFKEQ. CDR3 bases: TGTGCCAGCAGCCGAAGCCCGGGGGATACAGATACGCAGTATTTT. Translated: CASSRSPGDTDTQYF.

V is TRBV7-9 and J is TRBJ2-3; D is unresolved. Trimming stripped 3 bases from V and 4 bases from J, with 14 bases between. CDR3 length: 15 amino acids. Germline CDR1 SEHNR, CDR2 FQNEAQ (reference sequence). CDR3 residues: CASSFTSAVADTQYF. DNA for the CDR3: TGTGCCAGCAGCTTCACGTCCGCCGTGGCAGATACGCAGTATTTT. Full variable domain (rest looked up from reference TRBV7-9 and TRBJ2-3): DTGVSQNPRHKITKRGQNVTFRCDPISEHNRLYWYRQTLGQGPEFLTYFQNEAQLEKSRLLSDRFSAERPKGSFSTLEIQRTEQGDSAMYLCASSFTSAVADTQYFGPGTRLTVL.

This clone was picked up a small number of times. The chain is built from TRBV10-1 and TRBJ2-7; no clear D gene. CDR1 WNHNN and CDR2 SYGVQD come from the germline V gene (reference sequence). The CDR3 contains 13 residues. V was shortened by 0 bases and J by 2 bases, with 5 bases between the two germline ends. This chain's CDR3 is CASSESSTYEQYF. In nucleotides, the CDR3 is TGCGCCAGCAGTGAGTCTTCTACCTACGAGCAGTACTTC.

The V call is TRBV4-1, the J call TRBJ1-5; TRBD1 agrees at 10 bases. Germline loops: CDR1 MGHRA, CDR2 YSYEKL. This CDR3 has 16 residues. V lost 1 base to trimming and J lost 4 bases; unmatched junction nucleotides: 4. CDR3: CASSQAGTGVNQPQHF. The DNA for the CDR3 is TGCGCCAGCAGCCAAGCCGGGACAGGGGTTAATCAGCCCCAGCATTTT.

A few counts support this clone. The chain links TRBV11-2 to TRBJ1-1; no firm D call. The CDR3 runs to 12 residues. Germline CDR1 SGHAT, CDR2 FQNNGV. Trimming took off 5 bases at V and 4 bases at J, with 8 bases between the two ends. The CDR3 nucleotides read TGTGCCAGCAGCCGGAGCGGCACTGAAGCTTTCTTT. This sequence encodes CASSRSGTEAFF.

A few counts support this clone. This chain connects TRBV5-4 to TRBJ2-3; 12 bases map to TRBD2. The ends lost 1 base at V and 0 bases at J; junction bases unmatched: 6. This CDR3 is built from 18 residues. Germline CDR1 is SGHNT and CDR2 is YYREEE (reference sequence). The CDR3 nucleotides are TGTGCCAGCAGCTTGAAACTAGCGGGGGGAAGTAGCACAGATACGCAGTATTTT. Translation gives CASSLKLAGGSSTDTQYF.

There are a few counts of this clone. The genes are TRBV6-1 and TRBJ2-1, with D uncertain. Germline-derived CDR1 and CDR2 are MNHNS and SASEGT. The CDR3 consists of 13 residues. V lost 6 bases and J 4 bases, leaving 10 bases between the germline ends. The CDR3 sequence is CASREPAYNEQFF. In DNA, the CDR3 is TGTGCCAGCAGAGAACCGGCATACAATGAGCAGTTCTTC.

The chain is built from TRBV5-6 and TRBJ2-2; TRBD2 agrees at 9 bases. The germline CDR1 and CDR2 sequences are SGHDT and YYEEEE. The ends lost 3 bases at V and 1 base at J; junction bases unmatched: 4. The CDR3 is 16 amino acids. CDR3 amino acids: CASSSGLAQNTGELFF. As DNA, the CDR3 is TGTGCCAGCAGCTCCGGACTAGCGCAGAACACCGGGGAGCTGTTTTTT.

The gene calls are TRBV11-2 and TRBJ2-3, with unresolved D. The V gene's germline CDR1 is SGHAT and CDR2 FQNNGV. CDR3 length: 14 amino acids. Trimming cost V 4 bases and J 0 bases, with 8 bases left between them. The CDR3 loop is CASSSKTSTDTQYF. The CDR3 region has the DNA TGTGCCAGCAGCTCCAAGACTAGCACAGATACGCAGTATTTT.

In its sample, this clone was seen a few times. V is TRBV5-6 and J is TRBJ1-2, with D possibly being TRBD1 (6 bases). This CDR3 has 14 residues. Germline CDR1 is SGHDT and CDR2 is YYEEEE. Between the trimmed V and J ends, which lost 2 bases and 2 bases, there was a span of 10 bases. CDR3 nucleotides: TGTGCCAGCAGCTTCTTCGGACAGAACTATGGCTACACCTTC. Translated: CASSFFGQNYGYTF.

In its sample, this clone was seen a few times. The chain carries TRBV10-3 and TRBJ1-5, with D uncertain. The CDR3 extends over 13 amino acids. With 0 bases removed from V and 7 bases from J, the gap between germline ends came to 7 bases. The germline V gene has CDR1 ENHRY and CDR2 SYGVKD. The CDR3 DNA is TGTGCCATCAGTGAGTCTAGGGTACAGCCCCAGCATTTT. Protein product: CAISESRVQPQHF.

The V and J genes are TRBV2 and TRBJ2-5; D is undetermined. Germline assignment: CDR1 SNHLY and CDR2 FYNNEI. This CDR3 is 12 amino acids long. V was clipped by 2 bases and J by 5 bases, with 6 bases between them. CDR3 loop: CASSETVETQYF. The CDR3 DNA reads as TGTGCCAGCAGTGAAACTGTGGAGACCCAGTACTTC.

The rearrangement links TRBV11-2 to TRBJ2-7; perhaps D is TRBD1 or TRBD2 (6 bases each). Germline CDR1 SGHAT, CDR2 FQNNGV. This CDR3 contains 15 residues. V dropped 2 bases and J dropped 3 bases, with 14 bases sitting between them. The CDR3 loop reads CASSLIGGTLYEQYF. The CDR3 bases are TGTGCCAGCAGCTTAATAGGGGGGACCCTCTACGAGCAGTACTTC. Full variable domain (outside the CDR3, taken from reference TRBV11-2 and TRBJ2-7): EAGVAQSPRYKIIEKRQSVAFWCNPISGHATLYWYQQILGQGPKLLIQFQNNGVVDDSQLPKDRFSAERLKGVDSTLKIQPAKLEDSAVYLCASSLIGGTLYEQYFGPGTRLTVT.